This TCR beta chain was identified in a study of blood T cell repertoires in COVID-19. Study overall: Spain, Italy and the United States supplied samples that represented acute and convalescent COVID-19. PBMCs, B-cell-depleted T cells, or T cells were the source of the cDNA or gDNA that made up the material.

Looked up from germline, CDR1 is LGHNA and CDR2 is YNFKEQ. The CDR3 sequence is 17 residues long. With 0 bases removed from V and 2 bases from J, the gap between germline ends came to 16 bases. Clones were read by immunoSEQ multiplex PCR, and TCRdb kept only the in-frame ones, dropping some. The table has 300,000 to 350,000 clones, 85% to 95% seen once. Study members were between 18 and 89 years old and lived in 24 US regions. Participants' reported clinical history set cohort assignment. The clonotype comes from a woman in her 30s who had been exposed to COVID-19. V and J are TRBV4-2 and TRBJ2-5; weak D call: TRBD2 (6 bases). The material sequenced was PBMCs or T cells enriched from blood (not recorded which). For the CDR3, the DNA is TGTGCCAGCAGCCAAGATTGGGGGGAGGCCTTACAAGAGACCCAGTACTTC. Translation: CASSQDWGEALQETQYF.